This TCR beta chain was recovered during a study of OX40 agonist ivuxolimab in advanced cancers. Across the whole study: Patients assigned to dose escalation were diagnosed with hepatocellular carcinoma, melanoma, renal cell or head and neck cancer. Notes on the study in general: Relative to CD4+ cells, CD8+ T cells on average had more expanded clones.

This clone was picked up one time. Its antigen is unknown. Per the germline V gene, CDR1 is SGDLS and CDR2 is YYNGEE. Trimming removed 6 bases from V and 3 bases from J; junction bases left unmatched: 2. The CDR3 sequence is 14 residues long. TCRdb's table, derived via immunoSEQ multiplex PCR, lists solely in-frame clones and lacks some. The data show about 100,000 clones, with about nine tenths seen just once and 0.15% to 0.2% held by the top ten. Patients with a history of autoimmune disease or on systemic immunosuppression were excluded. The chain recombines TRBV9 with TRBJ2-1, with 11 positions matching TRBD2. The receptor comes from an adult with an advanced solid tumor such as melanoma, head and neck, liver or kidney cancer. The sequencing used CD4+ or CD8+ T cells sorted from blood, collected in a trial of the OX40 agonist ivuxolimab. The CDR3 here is CASNLAGGYNEQFF. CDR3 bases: TGTGCCAGCAACCTAGCGGGGGGCTACAATGAGCAGTTCTTC.